This T cell receptor (beta chain) comes out of a study of regulatory T cells in long-lasting Graves disease. Across the whole study: Persistent Graves' disease required over 5 years of antithyroid drugs and positive TSH receptor antibodies.

The V gene lost 3 bases and the J gene lost 1 base, with 6 bases spanning the gap. This CDR3 region has 13 residues. Germline V gives CDR1 DFQATT, CDR2 SNEGSKA (reference sequence). Findings of the study overall: Sample size, which was small, may have reduced accuracy.

On this clonotype: Its antigen is as yet unknown.

With iRepertoire HTBI primers and Arm-PCR of CDR3 regions, TCR beta libraries were built. TCRdb passed the multiplex PCR reads through MiXCR, listing each CDR3 protein once. Found here are 360,000 or so distinct CDR3 sequences, less than 30% of them singletons; the top ten hold about 27%. Time point of the sample: persistent/refractory GD, antithyroid drugs over 5 years with positive TRAb. RNA extracted from PBMCs served as the sequencing template. Criteria from the American Thyroid Association guidelines were applied to diagnose Graves' disease. This chain connects TRBV20-1 to TRBJ2-2; TRBD1 is a possible D gene (5 bases). Here the sequenced sample was peripheral blood mononuclear cells (PBMCs), taken when the disease was refractory, from a patient treated with antithyroid drugs. This TCR derives from a woman in her 40s with Graves disease. The CDR3: CSASQGNTGELFF. CDR3 DNA: TGCAGTGCTAGCCAGGGGAACACCGGGGAGCTGTTTTTT.